Below are 21 T cell receptor beta chains sequenced from a single sample in a study of OX40 agonist ivuxolimab in advanced cancers. TCRdb's table, derived via immunoSEQ multiplex PCR, lists solely in-frame clones and lacks some. This sample yields tens of thousands of clones, of which approximately 80% are seen a single time; roughly 8% belongs to the top ten. Sequences were derived from CD4+ or CD8+ T cells sorted from blood, sampled in a trial of the OX40 agonist ivuxolimab. All receptors come from an adult with an advanced solid tumor such as melanoma, head and neck, liver or kidney cancer.

V gene TRBV27 combines with J gene TRBJ2-1; 11 bases match TRBD2. The length of the CDR3 is 17 residues. Trimming took 5 bases from V and 8 from J; bases not matched to a gene: 14. Germline CDR1 reads MNHEY; CDR2 reads SMNVEV (reference sequence). The DNA for the CDR3 is TGTGCCAGCAGTCCCGCTTGGGTTAGCGGGAGGGACTATGAGCAGTTCTTC. Translating it yields CASSPAWVSGRDYEQFF.

V is TRBV19 and J is TRBJ1-5; no definite D call. Trimming took off 7 bases at V and 4 bases at J, with 8 bases between the two ends. Per germline, CDR1 LNHDA and CDR2 SQIVND (reference sequence). The CDR3 is 12 residues long. CDR3 in DNA: TGTGCCAGTACCGACGGAAATCAGCCCCAGCATTTT. Its translation: CASTDGNQPQHF.

The sample holds a few counts of this clone. The chain joins TRBV30 to TRBJ1-1, with TRBD1 matching 7 bases. J lost 5 bases, V lost 2 bases, and 5 bases had no gene match. CDR1 GTSNPN and CDR2 SVGIG come from the germline V gene (reference sequence). The CDR3 has 13 residues. CDR3 amino acids: CAWSTGTVTEAFF. CDR3 in DNA: TGTGCCTGGAGTACCGGGACAGTTACTGAAGCTTTCTTT.

V is TRBV10-3 and J is TRBJ2-1, with 11 nucleotides matching TRBD2. Trimming at V came to 3 bases and at J to 1 base, leaving 5 bases not matched to a gene. Germline V lookup: CDR1 ENHRY, CDR2 SYGVKD. CDR3 size: 17 residues. The CDR3, as DNA: TGTGCCATCAGTGACCCGGGACTAGCGGTTTCCTACAATGAGCAGTTCTTC. Translating it yields CAISDPGLAVSYNEQFF.

The J gene is TRBJ2-1, the V gene TRBV2; the match to TRBD2 covers 13 bases. This CDR3 spans 17 amino acids. CDR1 SNHLY and CDR2 FYNNEI come from the germline V gene. V lost 5 bases and J lost 0; bases outside the gene matches: 4. CDR3 residues: CASSPGLAGFSYNEQFF. DNA of the CDR3: TGTGCCAGCAGTCCGGGACTAGCGGGATTCTCCTACAATGAGCAGTTCTTC.

A word on this clone: At one boundary the junction diverges from the germline segment, which might be a read error. The DNA for the CDR3 is TGTGCCAGCAGGGAAGACAGGGACCAAGAGACCCAGTACTTC. It codes for CASREDRDQETQYF. The chain recombines TRBV2 with TRBJ2-5; TRBD1 matches 7 bases. Per germline, CDR1 SNHLY and CDR2 FYNNEI. The CDR3 has 14 residues. Filled out from reference TRBV2 and TRBJ2-5, the complete variable domain reads EPEVTQTPSHQVTQMGQEVILRCVPISNHLYFYWYRQILGQKVEFLVSFYNNEISEKSEIFDDQFSVERPDGSNFTLKIRSTKLEDSAMYFCASREDRDQETQYFGPGTRLLVL.

In its sample, this clone was seen a few times. The chain is built from TRBV5-1 and TRBJ2-7, with a possible D match to TRBD1 (5 bases). Per germline, CDR1 SGHRS and CDR2 YFSETQ. This CDR3 contains 12 residues. The V end lost 5 bases, the J end lost 3 bases, and 9 bases lay between the germline ends. The CDR3 nucleotides are TGCGCCAGCAGGCAAGGGGTCTACGAGCAGTACTTC. Its translation: CASRQGVYEQYF.

The chain combines TRBV7-8 with TRBJ1-5; D might be TRBD1 (6 bases). CDR3 length equals 15 residues. Looked up from germline, CDR1 is SGHVS and CDR2 is FQNEAQ. V was cut by 3 bases and J by 0 bases, with 9 bases left in between. The CDR3 protein is CASSLGRGSNQPQHF. For the CDR3, the DNA is TGTGCCAGCAGCTTGGGCAGGGGTAGCAATCAGCCCCAGCATTTT.

As DNA, the CDR3 is TGCGCCAGCAGAGACACAGGGGCTCTTCCCTATGGCTACACCTTC. This encodes CASRDTGALPYGYTF. The chain uses TRBV5-1 and TRBJ1-2, with 7 bases identical to TRBD1. The CDR3 runs to 15 residues. The germline V gene encodes CDR1 SGHRS and CDR2 YFSETQ. V gave up 5 bases and J gave up 4 bases; unmatched junction bases: 11.

V gene TRBV6-1 combines with J gene TRBJ2-7; D might be TRBD2 (6 bases). Germline-derived CDR1 and CDR2 are MNHNS and SASEGT. Trimming took off 0 bases at V and 0 bases at J, with 12 bases between the two ends. The CDR3 extends over 16 amino acids. CDR3 nucleotides: TGTGCCAGCAGTGAAGCGGCCTTCGGGAGCTCCTACGAGCAGTACTTC. It encodes CASSEAAFGSSYEQYF.

This clone showed up just once. The chain joins TRBV28 to TRBJ2-1, with a weak D call TRBD2 (5 bases). The CDR3 extends over 12 amino acids. V was trimmed by 5 bases and J by 15 bases, leaving 17 bases between them. CDR1 is MDHEN and CDR2 is SYDVKM in the germline V gene. CDR3 sequence (DNA): TGTGCCAGCAGTCCCGGGGTGGCGTCTCGGTTCTTC. Protein product: CASSPGVASRFF.

This chain links TRBV11-3 with TRBJ2-1, with unresolved D. Germline V gene lookup returns CDR1 SGHNT and CDR2 YENEEA. Trimming removed 5 bases at V and 2 bases at J, with 16 bases between. This CDR3 contains 16 residues. Written as DNA, the CDR3 is TGTGCCAGCAGCCCCGAGAGCGCACCACCCTACAATGAGCAGTTCTTC. This encodes CASSPESAPPYNEQFF.

The CDR3 nucleotides read TGTGCCAGCAGCCCCGAGACCCTGGGGACCGGGGAGCTGTTTTTT. Its translation: CASSPETLGTGELFF. The chain joins TRBV7-7 to TRBJ2-2; D gene uncertain. The CDR3 runs 15 residues. Germline lookup yields CDR1 SSHAT and CDR2 FNYEAQ (reference sequence). V was clipped by 5 bases and J by 5 bases, with 15 bases between them.

V is TRBV5-1 and J is TRBJ2-5; D is undetermined. The closer fit of TRBJ2-7 to the DNA end suggests the J call may be wrong. The V gene's germline CDR1 is SGHRS and CDR2 YFSETQ. The CDR3 runs 12 residues. The CDR3, as DNA: TGCGCCAGCAGCTTGGGTGGCTACGAGCAGTACTTC. Protein: CASSLGGYEQYF.

The chain joins TRBV6-5 to TRBJ1-2, with D uncertain. The CDR3 runs 16 residues. Trimming took 4 bases from V and 4 from J, leaving 19 bases between them. Germline V gives CDR1 MNHEY, CDR2 SVGAGI. CDR3 region: CASSSPSAGRGYGYTF. CDR3 bases: TGTGCCAGCAGTTCCCCATCGGCCGGGAGAGGCTATGGCTACACCTTC.

V gene TRBV5-1 combines with J gene TRBJ2-7; D is unresolved. Trimming took 3 bases from V and 3 from J, leaving 4 bases between them. The CDR3 sequence is 11 residues long. Germline V gene lookup returns CDR1 SGHRS and CDR2 YFSETQ. The CDR3 DNA reads TGCGCCAGCAGCTCGGACTACGAGCAGTACTTC. It specifies CASSSDYEQYF.

The V and J genes are TRBV19 and TRBJ2-2; 10 bases line up with TRBD2. The germline V gene encodes CDR1 LNHDA and CDR2 SQIVND (reference sequence). The V gene end was trimmed by 1 base and the J gene end by 6 bases; junction bases not matched to a gene: 5. This CDR3 spans 16 amino acids. The CDR3: CASSIGLAGDAGELFF. CDR3 bases: TGTGCCAGTAGTATAGGGCTAGCGGGAGATGCCGGGGAGCTGTTTTTT.

V and J are TRBV27 and TRBJ1-1; D uncertain. This CDR3 has 15 residues. The V end was cut by 4 bases, the J end by 4 bases, with 16 bases between. Germline assignment: CDR1 MNHEY and CDR2 SMNVEV (reference sequence). CDR3 nucleotide sequence: TGTGCCAGCAGTTCGCGACCCGAGGGTTTCACTGAAGCTTTCTTT. Its protein is CASSSRPEGFTEAFF.

The CDR3 coding sequence is TGTGCCAGCAGCTTAGCCAGCGGGATATACACAGATACGCAGTATTTT. Protein sequence: CASSLASGIYTDTQYF. This sequence joins TRBV7-9 and TRBJ2-3; 7 bases agree with TRBD2. Germline assignment: CDR1 SEHNR and CDR2 FQNEAQ (reference sequence). V gave up 0 bases and J gave up 2 bases; unmatched junction bases: 5. This CDR3 contains 16 residues.

The chain is built from TRBV4-1 and TRBJ1-5; no firm D call. CDR1 and CDR2 (germline): MGHRA, YSYEKL. The CDR3 is made up of 14 amino acids. V shed 7 bases and J shed 1 base, with 11 bases lying between them. The CDR3 nucleotides read TGCGCCAGCACTTTGGACCGAAGCAATCAGCCCCAGCATTTT. It is translated as CASTLDRSNQPQHF.

The gene calls are TRBV7-2 and TRBJ2-2, with 7 bases aligning to TRBD2. The germline V gene has CDR1 SGHTA and CDR2 FQGNSA. This CDR3 comprises 13 residues. Losses at the gene ends were 4 bases for V and 6 bases for J; bases not matched to a gene: 2. The CDR3 DNA reads as TGTGCCAGCAGCTCCGGGGGGTCCGGGGAGCTGTTTTTT. This translates into CASSSGGSGELFF.